Given below is one T cell receptor beta chain in context. The antigen is undetermined. This CDR3 spans 15 amino acids. Germline lookup yields CDR1 SGDLS and CDR2 YYNGEE. J lost 1 base, V lost 3 bases, and 2 bases had no gene match. This specimen belongs to a study of graft-versus-host responses after intestinal transplantation. TCRdb's table, derived via immunoSEQ multiplex PCR, lists solely in-frame clones and lacks some. The table records 140,000 or so clones, 85% to 95% of them present only once. The chain couples TRBV9 to TRBJ2-5, with 11 bases that match TRBD2. This TCR was sampled from a human donor who received an intestinal transplant. This material consisted of unstimulated CD4+ T cells sorted from spleen or lymph node cells, taken before intestinal transplant. This CDR3 is CASSAGTSGQETQYF. DNA of the CDR3: TGTGCCAGCAGCGCCGGGACTAGCGGCCAAGAGACCCAGTACTTC.